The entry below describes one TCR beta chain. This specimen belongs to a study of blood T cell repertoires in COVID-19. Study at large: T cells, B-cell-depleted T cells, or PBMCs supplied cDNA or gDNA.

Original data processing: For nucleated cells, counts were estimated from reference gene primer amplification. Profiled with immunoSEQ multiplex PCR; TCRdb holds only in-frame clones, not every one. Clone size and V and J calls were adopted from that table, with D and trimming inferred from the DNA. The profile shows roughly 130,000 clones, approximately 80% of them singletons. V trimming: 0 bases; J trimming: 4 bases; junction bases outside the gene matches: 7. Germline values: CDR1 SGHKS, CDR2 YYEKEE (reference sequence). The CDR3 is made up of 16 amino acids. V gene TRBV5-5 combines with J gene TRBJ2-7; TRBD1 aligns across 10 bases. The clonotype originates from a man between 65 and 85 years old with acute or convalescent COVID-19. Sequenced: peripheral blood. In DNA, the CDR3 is TGTGCCAGCAGCTTGGCCCCGGGACAGGGGCTATACGAGCAGTACTTC. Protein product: CASSLAPGQGLYEQYF.